Listed below are T cell receptor beta chains from one sample, sequenced in a study of T cell responses to AZD1222 COVID-19 vaccine. The protocol was immunoSEQ multiplex PCR, while the TCRdb copy is restricted to in-frame clones and leaves out a portion. This table holds approximately 160,000 clones, just under 95% found once. Sequenced material: peripheral blood, taken on day 0 of AZD1222 vaccination. Every receptor here comes from an adult in good health. The CDR3 runs from the conserved cysteine through the conserved F or W. D genes are given only for firm matches. Not all rows give a size; the values are once, few, many and, for expanded clones, a class.

J gene: TRBJ2-7; V gene: TRBV5-1; clone size: -; D gene: -; CDR3 DNA: TGCGCCAGCAGCATAGGCGGGACCCAGTCCTACGAGCAGTACTTC; CDR3 protein: CASSIGGTQSYEQYF
J gene: TRBJ2-3; V gene: TRBV19; clone size: -; D gene: -; CDR3 DNA: TGTGCCAGTAGTATCTCTCTTACTACAGATACGCAGTATTTT; CDR3 protein: CASSISLTTDTQYF
J gene: TRBJ1-1; V gene: TRBV5-4; clone size: -; D gene: -; CDR3 DNA: TGTGCCAGCAGCTTTAGCCTGAACACTGAAGCTTTCTTT; CDR3 protein: CASSFSLNTEAFF
J gene: TRBJ2-3; V gene: TRBV6-1; clone size: -; D gene: TRBD2; CDR3 DNA: TGTGCCAGCAGTGGAAATCAAGCGGGGGAGGGAGATACGCAGTATTTT; CDR3 protein: CASSGNQAGEGDTQYF
J gene: TRBJ2-3; V gene: TRBV3-1/TRBV3-2; clone size: once; D gene: -; CDR3 DNA: TGTGCCAGCAGCCAGGCCGCCTCTGTCGGGCTTTATACGCAGTATTTT; CDR3 protein: CASSQAASVGLYTQYF
J gene: TRBJ2-2; V gene: TRBV7-9; clone size: -; D gene: -; CDR3 DNA: TGTGCCAGCAGCTTAAAGTCCACCGGGGAGCTGTTTTTT; CDR3 protein: CASSLKSTGELFF
J gene: TRBJ2-7; V gene: TRBV7-2; clone size: -; D gene: -; CDR3 DNA: TGTGCCAGCAGCGGGGGGACAGTCTACGAGCAGTACTTC; CDR3 protein: CASSGGTVYEQYF
J gene: TRBJ1-6; V gene: TRBV7-2; clone size: -; D gene: TRBD1; CDR3 DNA: TGTGCCAGCAGCCCGGGGACAGTAGTGCCCCTCCACTTT; CDR3 protein: CASSPGTVVPLHF
J gene: TRBJ2-3; V gene: TRBV6-1; clone size: -; D gene: -; CDR3 DNA: TGTGCCAGCAGTGAAGAAACGGGAACGGGCACAGATACGCAGTATTTT; CDR3 protein: CASSEETGTGTDTQYF
J gene: TRBJ1-1; V gene: TRBV7-9; clone size: -; D gene: -; CDR3 DNA: TGTGCCAGCAGCCTAATACAGGTAAACACTGAAGCTTTCTTT; CDR3 protein: CASSLIQVNTEAFF
J gene: TRBJ1-2; V gene: TRBV4-1; clone size: -; D gene: -; CDR3 DNA: TGCGCCAGCAGCCTCCGGGACAACAACTATGGCTACACCTTC; CDR3 protein: CASSLRDNNYGYTF
J gene: TRBJ1-3; V gene: TRBV7-9; clone size: -; D gene: -; CDR3 DNA: TGTGCCAGCAGCTCAGCCCTAACAGTTTCAAGAAACACCATATATTTT; CDR3 protein: CASSSALTVSRNTIYF
J gene: TRBJ1-4; V gene: TRBV14; clone size: -; D gene: -; CDR3 DNA: TGTGCCAGCAGCCGCCGACAGATAACAACTAATGAAAAACTGTTTTTT; CDR3 protein: CASSRRQITTNEKLFF
J gene: TRBJ2-5; V gene: TRBV10-3; clone size: -; D gene: TRBD1; CDR3 DNA: TGTGCCATCAGTGACATTGCCGGGACAGGAACGGGGACCCAGTACTTC; CDR3 protein: CAISDIAGTGTGTQYF
J gene: TRBJ1-2; V gene: TRBV6-1; clone size: -; D gene: TRBD1; CDR3 DNA: TGTGCCAGCAGTGAAGCGAACGTGGGACAGGGAGGGGACTACACCTTC; CDR3 protein: CASSEANVGQGGDYTF
J gene: TRBJ1-3; V gene: TRBV12-3/TRBV12-4; clone size: -; D gene: -; CDR3 DNA: TGTGCCAGCATCATGTGGTCTGGAAACACCATATATTTT; CDR3 protein: CASIMWSGNTIYF
J gene: TRBJ1-2; V gene: TRBV3-1/TRBV3-2; clone size: -; D gene: -; CDR3 DNA: TGTGCCAGCAGCCAAGATCTGAGGGGCTACACCTTC; CDR3 protein: CASSQDLRGYTF
J gene: TRBJ2-3; V gene: TRBV4-3; clone size: -; D gene: -; CDR3 DNA: TGCGCCAGCAGCCAAGGGGTTGCGGGCCGTTCAGATACGCAGTATTTT; CDR3 protein: CASSQGVAGRSDTQYF
J gene: TRBJ1-4; V gene: TRBV7-2; clone size: -; D gene: -; CDR3 DNA: TGTGCCAGCAGCTTAGTTGAAAGTGAAAAACTGTTTTTT; CDR3 protein: CASSLVESEKLFF
J gene: TRBJ1-1; V gene: TRBV5-8; clone size: -; D gene: -; CDR3 DNA: TGTGCCAGCAGCTTCGGACACATGAACACTGAAGCTTTCTTT; CDR3 protein: CASSFGHMNTEAFF
J gene: TRBJ1-3; V gene: TRBV5-6; clone size: -; D gene: -; CDR3 DNA: TGTGCCAGCAGCTTTCTTGGTGACAGCGGCTCTGGAAACACCATATATTTT; CDR3 protein: CASSFLGDSGSGNTIYF
J gene: TRBJ2-5; V gene: TRBV10-3; clone size: -; D gene: -; CDR3 DNA: TGTGCCATTGGGACTCAGAAACACCAAGAGACCCAGTACTTC; CDR3 protein: CAIGTQKHQETQYF
J gene: TRBJ1-5; V gene: TRBV6-1; clone size: -; D gene: -; CDR3 DNA: TGTGCCAGCAGTGAATCAACGGCTCAGCCCCAGCATTTT; CDR3 protein: CASSESTAQPQHF
J gene: TRBJ2-3; V gene: TRBV25-1; clone size: -; D gene: TRBD2; CDR3 DNA: TGTGCCAGCGCTGGGACTAGCGGGGGGGGTGGTACGCAGTATTTT; CDR3 protein: CASAGTSGGGGTQYF
J gene: TRBJ2-1; V gene: TRBV24-1; clone size: -; D gene: TRBD2; CDR3 DNA: TGTGCCACGAGCTTCGGGGGGGCAGAAAATGAGCAGTTCTTC; CDR3 protein: CATSFGGAENEQFF
J gene: TRBJ1-6; V gene: TRBV25-1; clone size: -; D gene: -; CDR3 DNA: TGTGCCAGCAGTGAATTTGGGGGGGTGGATTCACCCCTCCACTTT; CDR3 protein: CASSEFGGVDSPLHF
J gene: TRBJ1-1; V gene: TRBV28; clone size: -; D gene: -; CDR3 DNA: TGTGCCAGCTCTGGCCGCCCCGGACGGACAATGAACACTGAAGCTTTCTTT; CDR3 protein: CASSGRPGRTMNTEAFF
J gene: TRBJ1-1; V gene: TRBV6-5; clone size: -; D gene: TRBD1; CDR3 DNA: TGTGCCAGCAGCGACAGGGGGAACACTGAAGCTTTCTTT; CDR3 protein: CASSDRGNTEAFF
J gene: TRBJ1-2; V gene: TRBV24-1; clone size: -; D gene: TRBD1; CDR3 DNA: TGTGCCACCAGTGATTTTGGGACAGGGGGCGCGGTTTATGGCTACACCTTC; CDR3 protein: CATSDFGTGGAVYGYTF
J gene: TRBJ1-2; V gene: TRBV7-9; clone size: -; D gene: -; CDR3 DNA: TGTGCCAGTGCGATCGAGGATTATGGCTACACCTTC; CDR3 protein: CASAIEDYGYTF
J gene: TRBJ1-5; V gene: TRBV19; clone size: -; D gene: TRBD1; CDR3 DNA: TGTGCCAGTAGTTTACTTGGGACAGGGAGTGGTCAGCCCCAGCATTTT; CDR3 protein: CASSLLGTGSGQPQHF
J gene: TRBJ1-2; V gene: TRBV28; clone size: -; D gene: -; CDR3 DNA: TGTGCCAGCAAAGCGGGACGGATATATTACTATGGCTACACCTTC; CDR3 protein: CASKAGRIYYYGYTF
J gene: TRBJ2-6; V gene: TRBV10-3; clone size: -; D gene: TRBD2; CDR3 DNA: TGTGCCACCCGCCGTGTCGCGGGAGGCTCTGGGGCCAACGTCCTGACTTTC; CDR3 protein: CATRRVAGGSGANVLTF